This T cell receptor (beta chain) was captured in a study of T cell responses to AZD1222 COVID-19 vaccine. Germline CDR1 SGHVS, CDR2 FQNEAQ. The CDR3 loop spans 14 amino acids. Clones were read by immunoSEQ multiplex PCR, and TCRdb kept only the in-frame ones, dropping some. The sample shows about 140,000 clones, 92% of them seen only once. Turning to this clone: Germline and junction disagree at one end, which may indicate a read error.

The sequence derives from an adult in good health. J is TRBJ1-5 and V is TRBV7-8, with 10 bases that match TRBD1. The source material was peripheral blood, sampled on day 0 of AZD1222 vaccination. Written as DNA, the CDR3 is TGTGCCAGCACCTTAGGGACAGGGGACCAGCCCCAGCATTTT. Protein product: CASTLGTGDQPQHF.